This T cell receptor (beta chain) was identified in a study of T cell clones after liver transplantation. Turning to the study itself: Immunosuppression withdrawal was tried within 2 years after liver transplantation in this trial.

Germline values: CDR1 SGHRS, CDR2 YFSETQ. V shed 4 bases and J shed 1 base, with 14 bases lying between them. The CDR3 consists of 15 residues. Libraries were prepared by immunoSEQ multiplex PCR; TCRdb keeps only in-frame clonotypes and omits some of them. The data hold 55,000 to 75,000 clones, with about 73% observed a single time. The receptor was isolated from a human patient who received a liver transplant. The graft donor may be the source of some T cells. The material was CD4+ T cells from blood, obtained at the approximately 15-month timepoint. This chain uses TRBV5-1 with TRBJ2-5; D uncertain. For the CDR3, the DNA is TGCGCCAGCAGCCTGGTAGGAGCTATCCAAGAGACCCAGTACTTC. Its protein is CASSLVGAIQETQYF.